This TCR beta chain was recovered during a study of PD-1 blockade in classical Hodgkin lymphoma. All patients relapsed after autologous stem cell transplantation, and brentuximab vedotin exposure varied. Purification of CD4+ T cells from thawed PBMCs was performed via magnetic negative selection. Some clones are missing from TCRdb's copy, which holds only in-frame ones; the method was immunoSEQ multiplex PCR. The table has more than 7,500 clones, 70% to 80% seen once. The CDR3 is 13 amino acids. Germline lookup yields CDR1 MNHNY and CDR2 SVGAGI (reference sequence). The ends were cut back, 7 bases at V and 4 bases at J, with 11 bases in the middle.

This sequence joins TRBV6-6 and TRBJ1-5; no clear D gene. The sequence was collected from a human donor with classical Hodgkin lymphoma. The sample was CD4+ T cells from blood, taken at baseline. The CDR3 nucleotides are TGTGCCAGCACCCACGACGGGAATCAGCCCCAGCATTTT. Encoded protein: CASTHDGNQPQHF.